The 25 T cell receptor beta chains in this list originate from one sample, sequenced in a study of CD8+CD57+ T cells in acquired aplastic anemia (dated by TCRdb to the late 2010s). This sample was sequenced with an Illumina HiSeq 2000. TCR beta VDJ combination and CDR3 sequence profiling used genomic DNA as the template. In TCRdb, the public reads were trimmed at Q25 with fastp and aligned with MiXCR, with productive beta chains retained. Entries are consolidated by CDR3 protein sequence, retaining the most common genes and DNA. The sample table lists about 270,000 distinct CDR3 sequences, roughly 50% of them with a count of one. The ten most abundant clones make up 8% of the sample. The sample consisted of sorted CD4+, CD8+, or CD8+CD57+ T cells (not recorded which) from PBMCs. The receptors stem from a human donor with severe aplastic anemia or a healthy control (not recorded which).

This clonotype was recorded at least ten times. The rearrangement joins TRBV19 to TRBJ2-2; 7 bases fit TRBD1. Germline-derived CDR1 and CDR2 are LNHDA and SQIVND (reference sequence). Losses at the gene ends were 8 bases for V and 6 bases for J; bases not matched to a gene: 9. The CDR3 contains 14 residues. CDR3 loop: CASRSGQEAGELFF. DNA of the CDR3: TGTGCCAGTCGCAGTGGACAGGAAGCCGGGGAGCTGTTTTTT.

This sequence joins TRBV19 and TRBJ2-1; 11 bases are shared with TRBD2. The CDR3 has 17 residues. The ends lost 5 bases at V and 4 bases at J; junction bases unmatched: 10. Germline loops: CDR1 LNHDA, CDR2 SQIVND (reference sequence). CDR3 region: CASSQGASGRTYNEQFF. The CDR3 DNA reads TGTGCCAGTAGTCAAGGGGCTAGCGGGAGGACATACAATGAGCAGTTCTTC.

The CDR3 sequence: CAISESGLEAFF. The CDR3 DNA is TGTGCCATCAGTGAGTCCGGGCTTGAAGCTTTCTTT. The chain employs TRBV10-3 and TRBJ1-1; D remains ambiguous. This CDR3 has 12 amino acids. Between the trimmed V and J ends, which lost 0 bases and 7 bases, there was a span of 6 bases. The germline CDR1 and CDR2 sequences are ENHRY and SYGVKD.

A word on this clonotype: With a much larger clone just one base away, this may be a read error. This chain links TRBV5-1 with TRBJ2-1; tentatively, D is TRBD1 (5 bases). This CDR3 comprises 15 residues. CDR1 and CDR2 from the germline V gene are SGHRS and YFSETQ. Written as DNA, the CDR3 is TGCGCCAGCAGCTTGGAAACAGGTTCCTACGATGAGCAGTTCTTC. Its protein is CASSLETGSYDEQFF. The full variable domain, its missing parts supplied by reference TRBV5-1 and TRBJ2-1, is KAGVTQTPRYLIKTRGQQVTLSCSPISGHRSVSWYQQTPGQGLQFLFEYFSETQRNKGNFPGRFSGRQFSNSRSEMNVSTLELGDSALYLCASSLETGSYDEQFFGPGTRLTVL.

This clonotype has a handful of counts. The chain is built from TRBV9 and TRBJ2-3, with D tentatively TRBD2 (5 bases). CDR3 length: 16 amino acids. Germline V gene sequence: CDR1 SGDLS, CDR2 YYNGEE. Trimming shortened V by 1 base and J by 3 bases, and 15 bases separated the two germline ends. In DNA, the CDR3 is TGTGCCAGCAGCGTAAGAGGAGCCACGGGAACAGATACGCAGTATTTT. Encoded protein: CASSVRGATGTDTQYF. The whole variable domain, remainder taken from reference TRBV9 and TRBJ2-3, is DSGVTQTPKHLITATGQRVTLRCSPRSGDLSVYWYQQSLDQGLQFLIQYYNGEERAKGNILERFSAQQFPDLHSELNLSSLELGDSALYFCASSVRGATGTDTQYFGPGTRLTVL.

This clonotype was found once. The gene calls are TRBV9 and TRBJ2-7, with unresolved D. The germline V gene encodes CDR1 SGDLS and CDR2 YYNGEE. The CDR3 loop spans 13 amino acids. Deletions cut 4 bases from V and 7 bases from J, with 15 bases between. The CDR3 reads CASSRVPDQEQYF. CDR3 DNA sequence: TGTGCCAGCAGCCGAGTCCCTGACCAAGAGCAGTACTTC.

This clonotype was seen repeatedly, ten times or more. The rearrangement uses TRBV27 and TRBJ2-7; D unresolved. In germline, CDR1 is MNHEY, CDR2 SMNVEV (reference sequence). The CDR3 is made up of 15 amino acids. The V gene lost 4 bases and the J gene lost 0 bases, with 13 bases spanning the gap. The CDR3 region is CASSSWASSSYEQYF. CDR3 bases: TGTGCCAGCAGTTCATGGGCCTCTAGCTCCTACGAGCAGTACTTC.

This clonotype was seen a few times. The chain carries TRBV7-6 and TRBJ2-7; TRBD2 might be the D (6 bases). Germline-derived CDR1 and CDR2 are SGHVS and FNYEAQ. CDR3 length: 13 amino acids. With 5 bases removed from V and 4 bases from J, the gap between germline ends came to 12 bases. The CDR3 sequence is CASSPGTHYEQYF. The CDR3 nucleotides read TGTGCCAGCAGCCCCGGGACTCATTACGAGCAGTACTTC.

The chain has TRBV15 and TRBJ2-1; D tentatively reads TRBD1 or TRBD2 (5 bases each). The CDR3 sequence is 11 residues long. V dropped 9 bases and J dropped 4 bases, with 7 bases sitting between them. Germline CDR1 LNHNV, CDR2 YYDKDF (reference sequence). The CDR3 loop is CATGTYNEQFF. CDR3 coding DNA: TGTGCCACAGGGACGTACAATGAGCAGTTCTTC.

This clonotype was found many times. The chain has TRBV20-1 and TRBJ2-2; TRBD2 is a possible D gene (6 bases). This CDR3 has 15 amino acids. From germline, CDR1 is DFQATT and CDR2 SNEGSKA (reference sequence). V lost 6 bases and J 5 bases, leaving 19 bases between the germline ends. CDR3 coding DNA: TGCAGTGCCCTTGGTGGGCTAGCGCGGACCGGGGAGCTGTTTTTT. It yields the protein CSALGGLARTGELFF.

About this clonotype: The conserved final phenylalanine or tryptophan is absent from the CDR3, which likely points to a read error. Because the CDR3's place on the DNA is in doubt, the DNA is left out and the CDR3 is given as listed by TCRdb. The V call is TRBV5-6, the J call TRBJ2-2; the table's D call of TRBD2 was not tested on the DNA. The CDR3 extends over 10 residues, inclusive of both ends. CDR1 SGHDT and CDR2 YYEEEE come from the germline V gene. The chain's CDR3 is CASSFPGGPI.

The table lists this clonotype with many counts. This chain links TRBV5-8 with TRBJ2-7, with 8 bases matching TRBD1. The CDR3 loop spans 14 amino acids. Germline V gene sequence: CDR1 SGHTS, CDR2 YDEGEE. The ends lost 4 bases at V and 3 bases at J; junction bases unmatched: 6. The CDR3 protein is CASSKGQELYEQYF. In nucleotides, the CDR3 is TGTGCCAGCAGCAAGGGACAGGAGCTCTACGAGCAGTACTTC. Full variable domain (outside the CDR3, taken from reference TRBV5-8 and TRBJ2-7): EAGVTQSPTHLIKTRGQQATLRCSPISGHTSVYWYQQALGLGLQFLLWYDEGEERNRGNFPPRFSGRQFPNYSSELNVNALELEDSALYLCASSKGQELYEQYFGPGTRLTVT.

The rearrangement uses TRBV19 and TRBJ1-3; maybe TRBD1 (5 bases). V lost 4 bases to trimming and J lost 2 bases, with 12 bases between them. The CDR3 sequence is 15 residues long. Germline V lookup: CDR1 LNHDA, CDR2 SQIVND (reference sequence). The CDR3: CASSSAGTPGNTIYF. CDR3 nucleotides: TGTGCCAGTAGTAGTGCCGGGACCCCTGGAAACACCATATATTTT.

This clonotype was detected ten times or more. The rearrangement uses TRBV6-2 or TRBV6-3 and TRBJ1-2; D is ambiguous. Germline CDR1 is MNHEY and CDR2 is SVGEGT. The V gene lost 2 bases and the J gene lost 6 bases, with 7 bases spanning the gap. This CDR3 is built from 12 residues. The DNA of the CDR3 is TGTGCCAGCAGTTACGTTGGCGATGGCTACACCTTC. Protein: CASSYVGDGYTF.

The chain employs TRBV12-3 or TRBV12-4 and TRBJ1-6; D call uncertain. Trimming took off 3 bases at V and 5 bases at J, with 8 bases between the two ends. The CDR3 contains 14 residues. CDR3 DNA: TGTGCCAGCAGTTTTTGGAGGGATAATTCACCCCTCCACTTT. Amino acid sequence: CASSFWRDNSPLHF.

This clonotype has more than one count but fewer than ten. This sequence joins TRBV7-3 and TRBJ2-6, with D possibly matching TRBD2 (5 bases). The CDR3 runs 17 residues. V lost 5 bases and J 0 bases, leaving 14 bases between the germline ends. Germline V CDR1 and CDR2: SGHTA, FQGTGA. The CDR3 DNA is TGTGCCAGCAGCCGCCTAGCTACCGACTCTGGGGCCAACGTCCTGACTTTC. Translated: CASSRLATDSGANVLTF.

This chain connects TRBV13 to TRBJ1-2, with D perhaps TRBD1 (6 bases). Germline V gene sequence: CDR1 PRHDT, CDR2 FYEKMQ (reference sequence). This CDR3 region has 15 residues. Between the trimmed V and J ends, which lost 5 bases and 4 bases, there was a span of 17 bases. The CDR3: CASSLRTAGAYGYTF. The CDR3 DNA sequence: TGTGCCAGCAGCCTACGGACAGCCGGTGCCTATGGCTACACCTTC.

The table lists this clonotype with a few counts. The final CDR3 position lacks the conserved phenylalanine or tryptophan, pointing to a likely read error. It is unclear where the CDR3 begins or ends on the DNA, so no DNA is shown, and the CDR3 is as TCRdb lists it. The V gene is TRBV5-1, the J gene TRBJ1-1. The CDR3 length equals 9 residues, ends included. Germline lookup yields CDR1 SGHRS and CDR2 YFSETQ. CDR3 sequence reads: CASSFTLSG.

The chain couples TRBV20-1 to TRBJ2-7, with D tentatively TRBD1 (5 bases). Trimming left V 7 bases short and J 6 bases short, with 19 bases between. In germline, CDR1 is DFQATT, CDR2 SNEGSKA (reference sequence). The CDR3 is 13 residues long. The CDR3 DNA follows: TGCAGTGTTCCGTCAGGCAGGGTGTGCGAGCAGTACTTC. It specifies CSVPSGRVCEQYF.

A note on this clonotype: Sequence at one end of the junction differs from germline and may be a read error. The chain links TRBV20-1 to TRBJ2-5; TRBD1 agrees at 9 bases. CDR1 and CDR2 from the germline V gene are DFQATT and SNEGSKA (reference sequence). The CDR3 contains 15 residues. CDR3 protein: CRARERTGAGKTQYF. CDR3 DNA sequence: TGCAGAGCTAGAGAAAGGACAGGGGCGGGAAAGACCCAGTACTTC.

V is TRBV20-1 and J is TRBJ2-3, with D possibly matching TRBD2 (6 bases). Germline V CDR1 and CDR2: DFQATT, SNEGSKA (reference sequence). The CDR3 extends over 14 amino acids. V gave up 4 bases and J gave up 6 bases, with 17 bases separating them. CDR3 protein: CSATSARGFDTQYF. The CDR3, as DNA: TGCAGTGCTACCTCTGCGCGGGGTTTCGATACGCAGTATTTT.

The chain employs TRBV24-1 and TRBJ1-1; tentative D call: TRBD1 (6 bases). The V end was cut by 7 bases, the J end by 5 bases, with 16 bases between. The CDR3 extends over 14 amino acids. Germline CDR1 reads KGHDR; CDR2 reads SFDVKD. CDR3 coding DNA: TGTGCCACCAGGGGAACAGGGAGGACGACTGAAGCTTTCTTT. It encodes CATRGTGRTTEAFF.

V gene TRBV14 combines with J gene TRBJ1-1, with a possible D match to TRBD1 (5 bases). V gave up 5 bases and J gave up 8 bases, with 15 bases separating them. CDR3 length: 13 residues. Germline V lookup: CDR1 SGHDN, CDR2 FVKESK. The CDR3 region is CASSFSGWGEAFF. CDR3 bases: TGTGCCAGCAGCTTTTCTGGCTGGGGGGAAGCTTTCTTT.

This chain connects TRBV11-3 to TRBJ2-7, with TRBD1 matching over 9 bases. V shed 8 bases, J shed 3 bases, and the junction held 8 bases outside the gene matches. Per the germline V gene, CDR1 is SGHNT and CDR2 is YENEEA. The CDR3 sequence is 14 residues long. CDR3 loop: CASATGGRLYEQYF. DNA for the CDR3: TGTGCCAGCGCCACAGGGGGCCGGCTCTACGAGCAGTACTTC.

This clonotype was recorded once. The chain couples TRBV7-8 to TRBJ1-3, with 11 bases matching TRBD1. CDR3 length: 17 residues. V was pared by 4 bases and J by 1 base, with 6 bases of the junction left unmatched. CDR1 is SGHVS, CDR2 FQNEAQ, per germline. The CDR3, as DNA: TGTGCCAGCAGCTCCGGACAGGGGGCTATATCTGGAAACACCATATATTTT. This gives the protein CASSSGQGAISGNTIYF.